Following are 24 T cell receptor beta chains from one sample sequenced in a study of T cell clonotyping in hematopoietic cell transplantation. Sequencing used immunoSEQ multiplex PCR; TCRdb keeps in-frame clones, though not all of them. The table includes 10,000 to 15,000 clones, over 85% detected once. Sequencing used PBMCs, obtained 100 days after allogeneic stem cell transplant. These receptors originate from a female patient aged 50-59 years who had an allogeneic stem cell transplant from an unrelated donor, so the T cells may come from the graft donor. Some clones in this sample may be carry-over from other donors' samples.

CDR3 bases: TGTGCCAGTTGCCCGGGACAGGACTACGAGCAGTACTTC. Its protein product is CASCPGQDYEQYF. The rearrangement links TRBV6-6 to TRBJ2-7; 8 bases match TRBD1. This CDR3 region has 13 residues. CDR1 and CDR2 from the germline V gene are MNHNY and SVGAGI (reference sequence). The trim removed 9 bases at V and 3 bases at J, leaving 7 bases unmatched.

The CDR3 coding sequence is TGTGCCAGCAGCTTAGGCGTGTATGCTCGCTCGGACACTGAAGCTTTCTTT. It encodes CASSLGVYARSDTEAFF. The rearrangement uses TRBV7-9 and TRBJ1-1; the D is unclear. CDR1 is SEHNR, CDR2 FQNEAQ, per germline (reference sequence). The germline V and J ends were trimmed by 1 base and 3 bases, with 18 bases remaining between them. CDR3 size: 17 residues.

The chain recombines TRBV28 with TRBJ1-2; D might be TRBD1 (6 bases). The CDR3 consists of 15 residues. CDR1 and CDR2 (germline): MDHEN, SYDVKM. Trimming cost V 2 bases and J 9 bases, with 19 bases left between them. The CDR3 reads CASSLQGHRPSSYTF. The CDR3 region has the DNA TGTGCCAGCAGTTTACAGGGACACCGACCGAGCAGCTACACCTTC.

This rearrangement joins TRBV6-6 to TRBJ1-2; D is ambiguous. The CDR3 is made up of 12 amino acids. Germline values: CDR1 MNHNY, CDR2 SVGAGI (reference sequence). V lost 7 bases and J 7 bases, leaving 13 bases between the germline ends. This chain's CDR3 is CASTDFFRGYTF. Written as DNA, the CDR3 is TGTGCCAGCACAGATTTTTTTCGTGGCTACACCTTC.

The chain links TRBV5-6 to TRBJ1-5; D is ambiguous. The CDR3 is 15 residues long. Germline V gives CDR1 SGHDT, CDR2 YYEEEE. The ends were cut back, 4 bases at V and 2 bases at J, with 13 bases in the middle. The CDR3 bases are TGTGCCAGCAGCCTCTCGGTACTCGGCAATCAGCCCCAGCATTTT. Protein sequence: CASSLSVLGNQPQHF.

The genes are TRBV28 and TRBJ1-6; D is unclear. This CDR3 comprises 14 residues. V lost 7 bases to trimming and J lost 4 bases, with 11 bases between them. Per germline, CDR1 MDHEN and CDR2 SYDVKM. The CDR3 region is CASTPQDYNSPLHF. The CDR3 DNA follows: TGTGCCAGCACCCCCCAGGATTATAATTCACCCCTCCACTTT.

The gene calls are TRBV19 and TRBJ1-2; TRBD1 might be the D (6 bases). Germline CDR1 and CDR2: LNHDA and SQIVND (reference sequence). The length of the CDR3 is 13 residues. V lost 11 bases and J lost 0, with 13 bases in between. CDR3 residues: CASTDRANYGYTF. CDR3 DNA sequence: TGTGCCTCCACGGACAGAGCTAACTATGGCTACACCTTC.

V usage is TRBV6-5 and J usage is TRBJ1-2; no definite D call. The V gene lost 7 bases and the J gene lost 5 bases, with 14 bases spanning the gap. The CDR3 is made up of 13 amino acids. Germline CDR1 and CDR2: MNHEY and SVGAGI. The CDR3 spells CASTSAGGYGYTF. CDR3 sequence (DNA): TGTGCCAGCACTTCCGCGGGAGGGTATGGCTACACCTTC.

The gene calls are TRBV7-3 and TRBJ2-2; D remains unclear. Trimming removed 4 bases from V and 8 bases from J, with 8 bases in between. The CDR3 length is 12 residues. CDR1 and CDR2 (germline): SGHTA, FQGTGA. The CDR3 region is CASSYHLGELFF. In nucleotides, the CDR3 is TGTGCCAGCAGCTACCATCTGGGGGAGCTGTTTTTT.

This rearrangement joins TRBV6-4 to TRBJ1-1, with 9 positions matching TRBD1. CDR3 length: 14 amino acids. The J segment lost 9 bases and the V segment lost 6 bases, leaving 11 bases of the junction unmatched. Germline assignment: CDR1 MRHNA and CDR2 SNTAGT. CDR3 coding DNA: TGTGCCAGCAGACCCGGGACAGGGCTGGCTCAAGCTTTCTTT. Protein sequence: CASRPGTGLAQAFF.

This chain connects TRBV7-9 to TRBJ2-2, with a tentative D call TRBD2 (5 bases). V lost 2 bases, J lost 7 bases, and 8 bases lay in between. Germline V lookup: CDR1 SEHNR, CDR2 FQNEAQ (reference sequence). CDR3 length equals 13 residues. CDR3 in DNA: TGTGCCAGCAGCTTAACGGGGATCGGGGAGCTGTTTTTT. Its protein product is CASSLTGIGELFF.

This clone was detected once. This chain links TRBV7-9 with TRBJ1-1, with TRBD1 matching over 8 bases. V was clipped by 4 bases and J by 7 bases; unmatched bases: 5. The CDR3 covers 13 residues. CDR1 is SEHNR and CDR2 is FQNEAQ in the germline V gene (reference sequence). CDR3 in amino acids: CASSWTGMGEAFF. CDR3 coding DNA: TGTGCCAGCAGCTGGACAGGGATGGGTGAAGCTTTCTTT.

The rearrangement joins TRBV7-9 to TRBJ2-3; possible D gene TRBD2, 5 bases. Germline loops: CDR1 SEHNR, CDR2 FQNEAQ (reference sequence). Trimming removed 5 bases from V and 6 bases from J, with 15 bases in between. The CDR3 covers 14 residues. This chain's CDR3 is CASSKSGVADTQYF. The DNA for the CDR3 is TGTGCCAGCAGCAAAAGCGGAGTCGCGGATACGCAGTATTTT.

In this sample, this clone turned up once. V gene TRBV19 combines with J gene TRBJ2-5, with a weak D call TRBD1 (6 bases). The CDR3 extends over 14 amino acids. Between the trimmed V and J ends, which lost 5 bases and 4 bases, there was a span of 14 bases. Germline V gene sequence: CDR1 LNHDA, CDR2 SQIVND (reference sequence). CDR3 sequence reads: CASSLAGEVETQYF. The CDR3 nucleotides read TGTGCCAGTAGTTTGGCAGGGGAAGTAGAGACCCAGTACTTC.

This sequence joins TRBV9 and TRBJ1-1; TRBD1 might be the D (5 bases). This CDR3 contains 12 residues. CDR1 and CDR2 (germline): SGDLS, YYNGEE. The ends were cut back, 3 bases at V and 6 bases at J, with 9 bases in the middle. As DNA, the CDR3 is TGTGCCAGCAGCGCACGGGACGCTGAAGCTTTCTTT. Amino acid sequence: CASSARDAEAFF.

The V gene is TRBV5-1, the J gene TRBJ2-5, with TRBD1 matching 9 bases. The germline V gene has CDR1 SGHRS and CDR2 YFSETQ. The CDR3 is 16 amino acids. V lost 5 bases to trimming and J lost 0 bases; unmatched junction nucleotides: 8. The CDR3 bases are TGCGCCAGCAGGATGCCGACAGGGGGGTACCAAGAGACCCAGTACTTC. This codes for CASRMPTGGYQETQYF.

This rearrangement joins TRBV29-1 to TRBJ2-1; no clear D. Germline CDR1 SQVTM, CDR2 ANQGSEA. V gave up 3 bases and J gave up 0 bases, with 12 bases separating them. CDR3 size: 15 residues. The CDR3 coding sequence is TGCAGCGTTGATGTGAGGTATAGCTCCTACAATGAGCAGTTCTTC. Translation gives CSVDVRYSSYNEQFF.

The chain combines TRBV5-6 with TRBJ2-5, with 12 bases lining up with TRBD2. The DNA end favors TRBJ2-7, so the J call may be wrong. CDR1 and CDR2 (germline): SGHDT, YYEEEE. The CDR3 has 15 residues. The CDR3 loop is CASRNLAGGLYEQYF. CDR3 DNA: TGTGCCAGCAGGAATCTAGCGGGGGGGCTGTACGAGCAGTACTTC.

This sequence joins TRBV19 and TRBJ2-3, with 10 bases that match TRBD2. Trimming at V came to 7 bases and at J to 4 bases, leaving 8 bases not matched to a gene. The germline V gene has CDR1 LNHDA and CDR2 SQIVND (reference sequence). The CDR3 consists of 15 residues. Here the CDR3 reads CASTPAGGLADTQYF. The CDR3 DNA is TGTGCCAGTACCCCAGCGGGGGGGCTTGCAGATACGCAGTATTTT.

This clone showed up just once. The chain employs TRBV27 and TRBJ1-5; 7 positions match TRBD1. Germline V gene lookup returns CDR1 MNHEY and CDR2 SMNVEV (reference sequence). There are 14 residues in the CDR3. The ends lost 2 bases at V and 2 bases at J; junction bases unmatched: 0. CDR3 DNA: TGTGCCAGCAGTTTACAGGGGGGCAATCAGCCCCAGCATTTT. Its protein product is CASSLQGGNQPQHF.

The gene calls are TRBV2 and TRBJ2-1; 7 nucleotides line up with TRBD1. The CDR3 runs 13 residues. V dropped 5 bases and J dropped 15; count of bases not matched to a gene: 13. Germline V gene data show CDR1 as SNHLY and CDR2 as FYNNEI. CDR3 nucleotides: TGTGCCAGCAGTCTAGCTTGGGACAGCTCCCCGTTCTTC. This codes for CASSLAWDSSPFF.

In this sample, this clone turned up once. The rearrangement links TRBV6-5 to TRBJ1-2; perhaps TRBD1 as D (6 bases). Germline assignment: CDR1 MNHEY and CDR2 SVGAGI. The CDR3 length is 15 residues. V dropped 2 bases and J dropped 4 bases, with 14 bases sitting between them. The CDR3 bases are TGTGCCAGCAGTTACAACATTCGAGGGGGCTATGGCTACACCTTC. Protein product: CASSYNIRGGYGYTF.

The rearrangement joins TRBV2 to TRBJ2-7, with 13 bases identical to TRBD2. The V gene end was trimmed by 6 bases and the J gene end by 3 bases; junction bases not matched to a gene: 5. Germline V gene sequence: CDR1 SNHLY, CDR2 FYNNEI. This CDR3 comprises 15 residues. The CDR3 sequence is CASSPTSGRVYEQYF. The CDR3 DNA sequence: TGTGCCAGCAGCCCCACTAGCGGGAGGGTCTACGAGCAGTACTTC. The full variable domain, its missing parts supplied by reference TRBV2 and TRBJ2-7, is EPEVTQTPSHQVTQMGQEVILRCVPISNHLYFYWYRQILGQKVEFLVSFYNNEISEKSEIFDDQFSVERPDGSNFTLKIRSTKLEDSAMYFCASSPTSGRVYEQYFGPGTRLTVT.

The chain links TRBV4-3 to TRBJ1-5; D ambiguous. Germline V CDR1 and CDR2: LGHNA, YSLEER. The CDR3 is 15 residues long. The V gene lost 0 bases and the J gene lost 3 bases, with 9 bases spanning the gap. The CDR3 loop is CASSQEVGDNQPQHF. The DNA for the CDR3 is TGCGCCAGCAGCCAAGAAGTTGGGGACAATCAGCCCCAGCATTTT.